This passage covers 10 T cell receptor beta chains from one sample sequenced in a study of blood T cell repertoires in COVID-19. Data came from immunoSEQ multiplex PCR; TCRdb stores just in-frame clones and leaves some out. Among roughly 140,000 clones listed, 85% to 90% were seen once. Sequenced material: peripheral blood. The source of these receptors is a human donor in a cohort sampled during active COVID-19.

The count of this clone is one. The genes are TRBV4-1 and TRBJ2-7, with 11 positions matching TRBD1. J was trimmed by 7 bases and V by 6 bases; bases with no gene match: 8. The CDR3 extends over 14 amino acids. Germline CDR1 reads MGHRA; CDR2 reads YSYEKL. CDR3 in amino acids: CASRVGQGAGEQYF. The DNA of the CDR3 is TGCGCCAGCAGAGTAGGACAGGGGGCGGGAGAGCAGTACTTC.

With regard to this clone: Other DNA sequences within the sample encode an identical CDR3. The rearrangement joins TRBV5-1 to TRBJ2-2, with TRBD2 matching 12 bases. Germline-derived CDR1 and CDR2 are SGHRS and YFSETQ. The CDR3 contains 15 residues. With 1 base clipped from V and 5 bases from J, the junction kept 0 bases outside the gene matches. DNA for the CDR3: TGCGCCAGCAGCTTGACTAGCGGGGGGACCGGGGAGCTGTTTTTT. Translated: CASSLTSGGTGELFF.

The CDR3 region is CASSLTGPGELFF. For the CDR3, the DNA is TGTGCCAGCAGCTTGACAGGTCCCGGGGAGCTGTTTTTT. The chain combines TRBV7-8 with TRBJ2-2; weak D call: TRBD1 (6 bases). The V and J ends lost 3 bases and 6 bases respectively, with 8 bases between them. This CDR3 comprises 13 residues. Looked up from germline, CDR1 is SGHVS and CDR2 is FQNEAQ.

The chain joins TRBV7-2 to TRBJ1-1, with a possible D match to TRBD1 (6 bases). The length of the CDR3 is 14 residues. The germline V gene encodes CDR1 SGHTA and CDR2 FQGNSA. V was cut by 4 bases and J by 1 base, with 10 bases left in between. CDR3 sequence: CASSSGQTNTEAFF. CDR3 nucleotide sequence: TGTGCCAGCAGCTCTGGACAGACGAACACTGAAGCTTTCTTT.

The J gene is TRBJ1-5, the V gene TRBV7-6; no definite D call. Trimming took 4 bases from V and 2 from J, leaving 9 bases between them. From germline, CDR1 is SGHVS and CDR2 FNYEAQ. The CDR3 extends over 14 amino acids. CDR3 DNA sequence: TGTGCCAGCAGCTCCCGGGGAGGCAATCAGCCCCAGCATTTT. It codes for CASSSRGGNQPQHF.

The chain combines TRBV2 with TRBJ2-5; maybe TRBD1 (5 bases). The CDR3 length is 12 residues. Germline-derived CDR1 and CDR2 are SNHLY and FYNNEI. V dropped 7 bases and J dropped 5 bases, with 11 bases sitting between them. The CDR3 loop reads CASTPGLETQYF. DNA for the CDR3: TGTGCCAGCACACCAGGGTTGGAGACCCAGTACTTC. Variable domain in full (rest from reference TRBV2 and TRBJ2-5): EPEVTQTPSHQVTQMGQEVILRCVPISNHLYFYWYRQILGQKVEFLVSFYNNEISEKSEIFDDQFSVERPDGSNFTLKIRSTKLEDSAMYFCASTPGLETQYFGPGTRLLVL.

The chain is built from TRBV5-6 and TRBJ1-4, with a weak D call TRBD1 (5 bases). The CDR3 has 15 residues. V lost 2 bases, J lost 7 bases, and 15 bases lay in between. Germline CDR1 and CDR2: SGHDT and YYEEEE. DNA for the CDR3: TGTGCCAGCAGCTTTTCCGACAGTAGAGCTGAAAAACTGTTTTTT. Translating it yields CASSFSDSRAEKLFF. The full variable domain, rest sourced from reference TRBV5-6 and TRBJ1-4, is DAGVTQSPTHLIKTRGQQVTLRCSPKSGHDTVSWYQQALGQGPQFIFQYYEEEERQRGNFPDRFSGHQFPNYSSELNVNALLLGDSALYLCASSFSDSRAEKLFFGSGTQLSVL.

The rearrangement uses TRBV27 and TRBJ1-6, with D possibly TRBD1 on 5 matching bases. V was pared by 2 bases and J by 7 bases, with 15 bases between. The germline V gene encodes CDR1 MNHEY and CDR2 SMNVEV (reference sequence). The CDR3 length is 16 residues. The CDR3 protein is CASSLGGVLRNSPLHF. Written as DNA, the CDR3 is TGTGCCAGCAGTTTAGGGGGGGTCCTCCGGAATTCACCCCTCCACTTT.

This clone was seen only a few times. The chain uses TRBV6-2 or TRBV6-3 and TRBJ2-7; 7 bases are shared with TRBD1. Trimming removed 4 bases from V and 6 bases from J; junction bases left unmatched: 6. This CDR3 comprises 13 residues. Per the germline V gene, CDR1 is MNHEY and CDR2 is SVGEGT. CDR3 sequence: CASSSDRVGEQYF. The CDR3 DNA sequence: TGTGCCAGCAGTTCAGACAGGGTGGGCGAGCAGTACTTC.

V and J are TRBV6-5 and TRBJ2-7; 11 bases match TRBD2. The junction had 6 bases not matched to a gene; V was cut back by 8 bases and J by 6 bases. The CDR3 has 13 amino acids. Germline V gives CDR1 MNHEY, CDR2 SVGAGI. The CDR3 reads CASLSGRAREQYF. The CDR3 region has the DNA TGTGCCAGCCTTAGCGGGAGGGCCCGCGAGCAGTACTTC.